A selection of T cell receptor beta chains follows, all from one sample in a study of blood T cells in healthy people across ages. MiXCR, run by TCRdb on the 5' RACE reads, gives a single entry per CDR3 protein. Among around 800,000 distinct CDR3 sequences, around 25% were seen once, and the ten largest hold about 3%. In addition, the sample was reused for a study of T cells of mothers and their children.

The sample consisted of blood. The receptors derive from a boy between 10 and 17 years old in good health. Each CDR3 is given with its conserved first and last residue. The D gene is left open where the match is weak. Clone size is given for some rows only: seen once, a few or many times, or a class if the clone is expanded.

d_gene	abundance	v_gene	j_gene	CDR3nt	CDR3aa
TRBD1	NA	TRBV28	TRBJ1-1	TGTGCCAGCACAAATGGCAGGGGGCTAAACACTGAAGCTTTCTTT	CASTNGRGLNTEAFF
TRBD2	few	TRBV28	TRBJ2-7	TGTGCCAGCCACAGCGGGGCGGTCCACGAGCAGTACTTC	CASHSGAVHEQYF
NA	many	TRBV5-1	TRBJ2-2	TGCGCCAGCAGCTTGGGCCCCAACACCGGGGAGCTGTTTTTT	CASSLGPNTGELFF
NA	NA	TRBV11-2	TRBJ1-2	TGTGCCAGCAGCTTATCACAGGCGGCTAGCGGCTACACCTTC	CASSLSQAASGYTF
NA	NA	TRBV2	TRBJ2-1	TGTGCCAGCAGTGTACTGGAGTACAATGAGCAGTTCTTC	CASSVLEYNEQFF
TRBD2	few	TRBV5-5	TRBJ2-5	TGTGCCAGCAGCCCTGGGGGGGTAGTTGAGACCCAGTACTTC	CASSPGGVVETQYF
NA	NA	TRBV12-3/TRBV12-4	TRBJ1-5	TGTGCCAGCAGTTTCAGTTATAGCAATCAGCCCCAGCATTTT	CASSFSYSNQPQHF
NA	NA	TRBV6-5	TRBJ2-5	TGTGCCAGCAGCCAGACTCGGCCGGAGACCCAGTACTTC	CASSQTRPETQYF
TRBD2	few	TRBV20-1	TRBJ2-1	TGCAGTGCCAACGGGCTAGCGGTCTACAATGAGCAGTTCTTC	CSANGLAVYNEQFF
NA	NA	TRBV5-5	TRBJ2-5	TGTGCCAGCAGCCCCCCGGGGGCCCTAAAGACCCAGTACTTC	CASSPPGALKTQYF
NA	few	TRBV28	TRBJ1-2	TGTGCCAGCAGCTCCGGCGGGGCCGGCGGGGACTATGGCTACACCTTC	CASSSGGAGGDYGYTF
TRBD1	NA	TRBV19	TRBJ1-2	TGTGCCAGTAGTATGGGGTCAGGGGGATCCTATGGCTACACCTTC	CASSMGSGGSYGYTF
TRBD1	NA	TRBV28	TRBJ2-4	TGTGCCAGCAGTCCAGGGACAGTCAAAAACATTCAGTACTTC	CASSPGTVKNIQYF
TRBD1	few	TRBV20-1	TRBJ1-4	TGCAGTGCGGAGGACAGGGCGAGTAATGAAAAACTGTTTTTT	CSAEDRASNEKLFF
NA	NA	TRBV4-3	TRBJ2-1	TGCGCCAGCAGCTCCCAGCGGGACATACAGATTGGTGAGCAGTTCTTC	CASSSQRDIQIGEQFF
NA	NA	TRBV5-1	TRBJ2-7	TGCGCCAGCAGTGTTATTCCAGGGGACTCCTACGAGCAGTACTTC	CASSVIPGDSYEQYF
NA	NA	TRBV3-1	TRBJ2-2	TGTGCCAGCAGCCCACCCGGGACGCTGAACACCGGGGAGCTGTTTTTT	CASSPPGTLNTGELFF
NA	NA	TRBV7-6	TRBJ1-1	TGTGCCAGCAGCTCGGGACGGCCAGGCGCTGAAGCTTTCTTT	CASSSGRPGAEAFF